Shown below are 22 T cell receptor beta chains from a single sample sequenced in a study of T cell changes during pregnancy in multiple sclerosis. Sequencing was performed with immunoSEQ multiplex PCR; in TCRdb, only in-frame clones are kept and a portion is missing. The sample consists of 30,000 to 40,000 clones, 90% of them appearing once. The input for sequencing was CD4+ T cells from peripheral blood mononuclear cells, taken in the second trimester of pregnancy. Receptors originate from a female donor with multiple sclerosis, enrolled in a pregnancy study.

The chain employs TRBV25-1 and TRBJ2-5, with 9 bases fitting TRBD1. V was pared by 3 bases and J by 4 bases, with 12 bases of the junction left unmatched. CDR3 length: 17 residues. Germline CDR1 and CDR2: MGHDK and SYGVNS. The CDR3 sequence: CASSDLRDRAISETQYF. The DNA for the CDR3 is TGTGCCAGCAGTGACCTAAGGGACAGGGCCATATCAGAGACCCAGTACTTC.

V usage is TRBV6-1 and J usage is TRBJ2-3; the D gene is possibly TRBD2 (5 bases). The CDR3 contains 14 residues. Trimming removed 7 bases at V and 6 bases at J, with 17 bases between. In germline, CDR1 is MNHNS, CDR2 SASEGT. The CDR3 region has the DNA TGTGCCAGCACCTCTCGCCCGGGATCGGATACGCAGTATTTT. Translated, it gives CASTSRPGSDTQYF.

The V gene is TRBV11-2, the J gene TRBJ2-1; 9 nucleotides line up with TRBD2. CDR1 is SGHAT, CDR2 FQNNGV, per germline. This CDR3 has 15 amino acids. J lost 4 bases, V lost 7 bases, and 8 bases had no gene match. This CDR3 reads CASMRSGSIYNEQFF. The CDR3 DNA is TGTGCCAGCATGCGTAGCGGGAGCATTTACAATGAGCAGTTCTTC.

The chain has TRBV5-1 and TRBJ2-1; perhaps TRBD2 as D (6 bases). Trimming took off 3 bases at V and 8 bases at J, with 18 bases between the two ends. This CDR3 region has 15 residues. In germline, CDR1 is SGHRS, CDR2 YFSETQ. The DNA of the CDR3 is TGCGCCAGCAGCTACGCCGGGAGAGGGTGGGATGAGCAGTTCTTC. Its translation is CASSYAGRGWDEQFF.

The V and J genes are TRBV7-9 and TRBJ2-7; no firm D call. The CDR3 covers 13 residues. The V gene lost 0 bases and the J gene lost 1 base, with 4 bases spanning the gap. Germline CDR1 and CDR2: SEHNR and FQNEAQ (reference sequence). The CDR3 nucleotides read TGTGCCAGCAGCTTAGCTCGGTCCTACGAGCAGTACTTC. Translated, it gives CASSLARSYEQYF. Full variable domain (outside the CDR3, taken from reference TRBV7-9 and TRBJ2-7): DTGVSQNPRHKITKRGQNVTFRCDPISEHNRLYWYRQTLGQGPEFLTYFQNEAQLEKSRLLSDRFSAERPKGSFSTLEIQRTEQGDSAMYLCASSLARSYEQYFGPGTRLTVT.

This chain connects TRBV7-9 to TRBJ1-5, with D unclear. Trimming pared 5 bases from V and 0 bases from J, leaving 8 bases between. CDR1 SEHNR and CDR2 FQNEAQ come from the germline V gene (reference sequence). The CDR3 contains 14 residues. The CDR3 nucleotides read TGTGCCAGCAGCCAGGCGGGTAGCAATCAGCCCCAGCATTTT. Protein sequence: CASSQAGSNQPQHF.

J is TRBJ2-7 and V is TRBV4-2; TRBD2 matches at 12 bases. The CDR3 extends over 15 amino acids. Germline loops: CDR1 LGHNA, CDR2 YNFKEQ. Trimming took 4 bases from V and 5 from J; bases not matched to a gene: 6. The CDR3 region is CASSPRLAGVHEQYF. CDR3 DNA sequence: TGTGCCAGCAGCCCACGACTAGCGGGAGTCCACGAGCAGTACTTC.

This clone showed up just a few times. CDR3 DNA sequence: TGTGCCAGCAGAAGACAGGGGGCGAATGGCTACACCTTC. Translation gives CASRRQGANGYTF. V usage is TRBV7-2 and J usage is TRBJ1-2, with 10 bases aligning to TRBD1. This CDR3 is 13 amino acids long. With 6 bases clipped from V and 6 bases from J, the junction kept 4 bases outside the gene matches. Germline CDR1 and CDR2: SGHTA and FQGNSA.

The sample holds one count of this clone. V usage is TRBV7-8 and J usage is TRBJ1-5; D gene uncertain. The CDR3 length is 13 residues. V lost 4 bases, J lost 6 bases, and 10 bases lay in between. The germline V gene encodes CDR1 SGHVS and CDR2 FQNEAQ. Here the CDR3 DNA reads TGTGCCAGCAGCTCTCCAGGAGGTCAGCCCCAGCATTTT. Its translation is CASSSPGGQPQHF.

The CDR3: CSVTPPETQYF. In DNA form, the CDR3 reads TGCAGCGTTACTCCCCCAGAGACCCAGTACTTC. The rearrangement links TRBV29-1 to TRBJ2-5; D is unresolved. The CDR3 sequence is 11 residues long. In germline, CDR1 is SQVTM, CDR2 ANQGSEA. Trimming pared 5 bases from V and 4 bases from J, leaving 8 bases between.

This chain links TRBV29-1 with TRBJ1-2, with TRBD1 identical over 12 bases. This CDR3 comprises 13 residues. From germline, CDR1 is SQVTM and CDR2 ANQGSEA. DNA of the CDR3: TGCAGGGGGACAGGGGGCGCGTATCATGGCTACACCTTC. Its protein is CRGTGGAYHGYTF.

This clone was seen a few times. The chain recombines TRBV27 with TRBJ2-1, with D possibly TRBD2 on 6 matching bases. Trimming took 7 bases from V and 15 from J, leaving 19 bases between them. CDR1 is MNHEY and CDR2 is SMNVEV in the germline V gene (reference sequence). CDR3 length: 12 amino acids. DNA for the CDR3: TGTGCCAGCAACGAGGGAGGCCGACCACCGTTCTTC. Translated, it gives CASNEGGRPPFF.

J is TRBJ1-4 and V is TRBV7-8; D remains ambiguous. There are 15 residues in the CDR3. The V and J ends lost 0 bases and 5 bases respectively, with 10 bases between them. Germline-derived CDR1 and CDR2 are SGHVS and FQNEAQ. The CDR3 DNA is TGTGCCAGCAGCTTAGCCGCCAGAATAAATGAAAAACTGTTTTTT. This encodes CASSLAARINEKLFF.

This chain joins TRBV13 and TRBJ2-3; TRBD1 is a possible D gene (5 bases). CDR3 length: 14 residues. Germline lookup yields CDR1 PRHDT and CDR2 FYEKMQ (reference sequence). V lost 3 bases and J 7 bases, leaving 14 bases between the germline ends. CDR3 in DNA: TGTGCCAGCAGCTTCGGCAGGGTTGAAAATACGCAGTATTTT. Its translation: CASSFGRVENTQYF.

The chain combines TRBV10-1 with TRBJ1-1, with 8 bases lining up with TRBD1. The CDR3 is 14 amino acids. The V and J ends lost 6 bases and 1 base, in that order; junction bases with no gene match: 4. From germline, CDR1 is WNHNN and CDR2 SYGVQD (reference sequence). The CDR3 nucleotides read TGCGCCAGCAGGGGGGGACAGGAGAACACTGAAGCTTTCTTT. This gives the protein CASRGGQENTEAFF.

V usage is TRBV29-1 and J usage is TRBJ2-3, with D unresolved. CDR1 and CDR2 from the germline V gene are SQVTM and ANQGSEA. Deletions cut 4 bases from V and 3 bases from J, with 8 bases between. The CDR3 has 12 residues. The CDR3: CSVVPGTDTQYF. The CDR3 DNA sequence: TGCAGCGTTGTGCCGGGTACAGATACGCAGTATTTT.

J is TRBJ2-1 and V is TRBV11-2, with 8 bases matching TRBD2. The CDR3 covers 16 residues. The germline gives CDR1 SGHAT, CDR2 FQNNGV. The V and J ends lost 0 bases and 6 bases, in that order; junction bases with no gene match: 7. CDR3 coding DNA: TGTGCCAGCAGCTTAGAGACGGGAGGGCGAGGCAATGAGCAGTTCTTC. Encoded protein: CASSLETGGRGNEQFF.

In this sample, this clone turned up once. This chain uses TRBV28 with TRBJ2-1; 7 nucleotides align to TRBD2. CDR1 is MDHEN, CDR2 SYDVKM, per germline. This CDR3 contains 14 residues. The V gene end was trimmed by 8 bases and the J gene end by 0 bases; junction bases not matched to a gene: 4. This chain's CDR3 is CASWEGSSYNEQFF. CDR3 DNA: TGTGCCAGCTGGGAGGGAAGCTCCTACAATGAGCAGTTCTTC. The whole variable domain, filled in from reference TRBV28 and TRBJ2-1, reads DVKVTQSSRYLVKRTGEKVFLECVQDMDHENMFWYRQDPGLGLRLIYFSYDVKMKEKGDIPEGYSVSREKKERFSLILESASTNQTSMYLCASWEGSSYNEQFFGPGTRLTVL.

The chain is built from TRBV29-1 and TRBJ2-3; 11 bases match TRBD2. Germline loops: CDR1 SQVTM, CDR2 ANQGSEA. The CDR3 has 15 residues. The trim removed 6 bases at V and 3 bases at J, leaving 8 bases unmatched. The DNA for the CDR3 is TGCAGCGTAATAACTAGCGGGAGTTGGACAGATACGCAGTATTTT. Amino acids: CSVITSGSWTDTQYF.

This clone was seen a single time. The rearrangement uses TRBV30 and TRBJ2-7; 8 positions match TRBD1. CDR1 is GTSNPN and CDR2 is SVGIG in the germline V gene (reference sequence). This CDR3 has 14 residues. Trimming at V came to 5 bases and at J to 0 bases, leaving 6 bases not matched to a gene. The CDR3 loop is CAWADRASSYEQYF. The CDR3, as DNA: TGTGCCTGGGCGGACAGGGCGAGCTCCTACGAGCAGTACTTC.

The chain combines TRBV7-9 with TRBJ2-3; 9 bases are a match to TRBD1. In germline, CDR1 is SEHNR, CDR2 FQNEAQ (reference sequence). The CDR3 loop spans 17 amino acids. The V segment lost 4 bases and the J segment 4 bases; nucleotides outside the gene matches: 12. CDR3 DNA sequence: TGTGCCAGCAGCTGGAGGGGACAGGGCCGAACCGCAGATACGCAGTATTTT. It translates to CASSWRGQGRTADTQYF.

The chain recombines TRBV6-1 with TRBJ2-7, with D possibly being TRBD1 (5 bases). The CDR3 is 14 amino acids. Trimming removed 6 bases from V and 2 bases from J, with 14 bases in between. CDR1 is MNHNS and CDR2 is SASEGT in the germline V gene. The CDR3 sequence: CASREDTPTYEQYF. CDR3 nucleotide sequence: TGTGCCAGCAGAGAGGACACCCCAACCTACGAGCAGTACTTC.